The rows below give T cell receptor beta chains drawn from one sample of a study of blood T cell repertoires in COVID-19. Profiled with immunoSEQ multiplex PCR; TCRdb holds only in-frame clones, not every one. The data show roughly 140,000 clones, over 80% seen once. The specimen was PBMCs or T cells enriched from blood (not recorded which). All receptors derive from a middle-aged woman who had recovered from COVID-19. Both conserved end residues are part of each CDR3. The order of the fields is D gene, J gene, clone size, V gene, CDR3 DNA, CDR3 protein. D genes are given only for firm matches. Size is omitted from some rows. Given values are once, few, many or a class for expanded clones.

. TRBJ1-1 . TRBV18 TGTGCCAGCTCGACAAGGAACACTGAAGCTTTCTTT CASSTRNTEAFF
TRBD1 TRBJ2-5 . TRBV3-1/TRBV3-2 TGTGCCAGCAGCCCTATCGGACAGGGGGAGACCCAGTACTTC CASSPIGQGETQYF
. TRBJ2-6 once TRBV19 TGTGCCTCCCAGGCCAGGGCCTCTGGGGCCAACGTCCTGACTTTC CASQARASGANVLTF
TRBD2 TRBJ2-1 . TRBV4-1 TGCGCCAGCAGCACAGCCGGGCTAGCGGAACCAAATGAGCAGTTCTTC CASSTAGLAEPNEQFF
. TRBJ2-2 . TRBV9 TGTGCCAGCAGCCCCGCGTTTGGGCTAGAGGGCACCGGGGAGCTGTTTTTT CASSPAFGLEGTGELFF
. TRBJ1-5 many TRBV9 TGTGCCAGCAGCGTAGCGGGGGGGAATCAGCCCCAGCATTTT CASSVAGGNQPQHF
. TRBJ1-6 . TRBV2 TGTGCCAGCGGCTTGACAGGACTTGATTTT CASGLTGLDF
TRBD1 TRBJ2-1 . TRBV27 TGTGCCAGCAGTTTAAACAGGGGGCTCTACAATGAGCAGTTCTTC CASSLNRGLYNEQFF
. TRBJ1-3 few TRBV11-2 TGTGCCAGCAGCTTAGAGGCCAGTCACTCTGGAAACACCATATATTTT CASSLEASHSGNTIYF
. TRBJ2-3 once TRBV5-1 TGCGCCAGCAGCTTCGGGTCGGGAGGCACAGATACGCAGTATTTT CASSFGSGGTDTQYF